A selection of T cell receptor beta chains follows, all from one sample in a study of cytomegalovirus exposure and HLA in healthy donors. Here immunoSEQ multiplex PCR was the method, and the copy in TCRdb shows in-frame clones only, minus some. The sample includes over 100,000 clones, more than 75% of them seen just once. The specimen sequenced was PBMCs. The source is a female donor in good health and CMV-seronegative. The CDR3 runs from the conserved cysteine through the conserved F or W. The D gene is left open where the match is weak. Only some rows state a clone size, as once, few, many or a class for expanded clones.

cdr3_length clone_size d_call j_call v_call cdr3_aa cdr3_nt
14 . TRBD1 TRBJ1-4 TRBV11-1 CASRSGTGNEKLFF TGTGCCAGCAGATCCGGGACAGGGAATGAAAAACTGTTTTTT
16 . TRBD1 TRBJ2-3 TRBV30 CAWSVWQGVGADTQYF TGTGCCTGGAGTGTTTGGCAGGGGGTGGGTGCAGATACGCAGTATTTT
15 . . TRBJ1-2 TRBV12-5 CANGTCRGGQYGYTF TGTGCTAACGGAACCTGTAGGGGGGGCCAATATGGCTACACCTTC
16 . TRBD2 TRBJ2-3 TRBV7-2 CASSLRTSGRADTQYF TGTGCCAGCAGCCTGCGGACTAGCGGGAGAGCCGATACGCAGTATTTT
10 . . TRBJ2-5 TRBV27 CAREGETQYF TGTGCCAGGGAGGGAGAGACCCAGTACTTC
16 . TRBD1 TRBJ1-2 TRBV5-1 CASSLESTGGWYGYTF TGCGCCAGCAGCTTGGAGTCGACAGGGGGTTGGTATGGCTACACCTTC
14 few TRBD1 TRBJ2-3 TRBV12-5 CASGPGQNTDTQYF TGTGCTAGTGGTCCGGGACAGAACACAGATACGCAGTATTTT
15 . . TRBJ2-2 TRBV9 CASRRGQMNTGELFF TGTGCCAGCAGGCGGGGACAGATGAACACCGGGGAGCTGTTTTTT
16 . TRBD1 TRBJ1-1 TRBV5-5 CASSSTGGTTNTEAFF TGTGCCAGCAGCTCGACAGGGGGAACAACTAACACTGAAGCTTTCTTT
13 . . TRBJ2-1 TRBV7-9 CASSLMAGNEQFF TGTGCCAGCAGCTTAATGGCGGGAAATGAGCAGTTCTTC
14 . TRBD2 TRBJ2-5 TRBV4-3 CASSRGLAEETQYF TGCGCCAGCAGCCGTGGACTAGCGGAAGAGACCCAGTACTTC
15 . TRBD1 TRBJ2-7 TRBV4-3 CASSQGRTGSYEQYF TGCGCCAGCAGCCAGGGCCGGACAGGGAGCTACGAGCAGTACTTC
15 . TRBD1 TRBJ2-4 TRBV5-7 CASSLGRGNENIQYF TGTGCCAGCAGCTTGGGCAGGGGGAACGAAAACATTCAGTACTTC
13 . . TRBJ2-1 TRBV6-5 CASSYSPGNEQFF TGTGCCAGCAGTTACTCCCCGGGAAATGAGCAGTTCTTC
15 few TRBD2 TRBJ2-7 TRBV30 CAWRPGLAGKGEQYF TGTGCCTGGAGGCCCGGACTAGCGGGAAAAGGCGAGCAGTACTTC
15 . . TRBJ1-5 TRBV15 CATSREGTPNQPQHF TGTGCCACCAGCAGAGAAGGGACACCGAATCAGCCCCAGCATTTT
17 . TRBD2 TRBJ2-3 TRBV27 CANSYLPLADPTDTQYF TGTGCCAACAGCTATCTCCCACTAGCGGATCCCACAGATACGCAGTATTTT
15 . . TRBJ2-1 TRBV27 CASSPTEVTYNEQFF TGTGCCAGCAGCCCGACAGAAGTAACCTACAATGAGCAGTTCTTC
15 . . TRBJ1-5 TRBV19 CASRQGSISNQSQHF TGTGCCAGTAGGCAGGGAAGCATTAGCAATCAGTCCCAGCATTTT
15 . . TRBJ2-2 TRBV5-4 CASSPGTPAGGELFF TGTGCCAGCAGTCCCGGGACCCCAGCGGGCGGGGAGCTGTTTTTT
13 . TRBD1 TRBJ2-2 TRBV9 CASRGRGTGELFF TGTGCCAGCAGGGGCAGGGGGACCGGGGAGCTGTTTTTT
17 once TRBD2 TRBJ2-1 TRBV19 CASNNKPGTSGSWGQFF TGTGCCAGTAATAACAAACCCGGGACTAGCGGGAGTTGGGGGCAGTTCTTC
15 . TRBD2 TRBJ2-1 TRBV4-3 CASSPGLADGYEQFF TGCGCCAGCAGCCCCGGACTAGCGGACGGGTATGAGCAGTTCTTC
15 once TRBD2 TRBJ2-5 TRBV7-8 CASSGGLAGVETQYF TGTGCCAGCAGCGGGGGACTAGCGGGAGTGGAGACCCAGTACTTC
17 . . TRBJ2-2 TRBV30 CAWRKVWTASNTGELFF TGTGCCTGGAGGAAGGTTTGGACAGCCTCGAACACCGGGGAGCTGTTTTTT
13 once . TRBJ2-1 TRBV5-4 CASSYNSGNEQFF TGTGCCAGCAGTTATAATAGCGGCAATGAGCAGTTCTTC
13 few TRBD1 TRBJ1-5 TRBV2 CASSRQGNQPQHF TGTGCCAGCAGTAGACAGGGGAATCAGCCCCAGCATTTT
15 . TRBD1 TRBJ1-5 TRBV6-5 CASSLGQGYDQPQHF TGTGCCAGCAGTCTCGGACAGGGCTATGATCAGCCCCAGCATTTT
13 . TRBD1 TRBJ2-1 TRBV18 CASTGQGGDEQFF TGTGCCAGCACGGGACAGGGTGGCGATGAGCAGTTCTTC
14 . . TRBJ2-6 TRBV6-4 CASSDTSGANVLTF TGTGCCAGCAGTGACACTAGCGGGGCCAACGTCCTGACTTTC
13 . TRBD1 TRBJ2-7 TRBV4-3 CASSQGTGYEQYF TGCGCCAGCAGCCAAGGGACAGGATACGAGCAGTACTTC
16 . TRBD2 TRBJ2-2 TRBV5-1 CASTLGLAGLTGELFF TGCGCCAGCACCCTGGGACTAGCGGGATTGACCGGGGAGCTGTTTTTT